Shown below are 5 T cell receptor beta chains from a single sample sequenced in a study of cytomegalovirus exposure and HLA in healthy donors. Some clones are missing from TCRdb's copy, which holds only in-frame ones; the method was immunoSEQ multiplex PCR. The data contain around 350,000 clones, 80% to 90% of them singletons. Source material: PBMCs. These receptors were obtained from a woman aged 18-29 years in good health and CMV-seronegative.

CDR3 region: CAWSKGVSGELFF. CDR3 nucleotides: TGTGCCTGGAGCAAGGGGGTGTCCGGGGAGCTGTTTTTT. The chain combines TRBV30 with TRBJ2-2; weak D call: TRBD1 (6 bases). V shed 3 bases and J shed 6 bases, with 11 bases lying between them. Germline lookup yields CDR1 GTSNPN and CDR2 SVGIG (reference sequence). CDR3 length: 13 amino acids. The full variable domain, rest sourced from reference TRBV30 and TRBJ2-2, is SQTIHQWPATLVQPVGSPLSLECTVEGTSNPNLYWYRQAAGRGLQLLFYSVGIGQISSEVPQNLSASRPQDRQFILSSKKLLLSDSGFYLCAWSKGVSGELFFGEGSRLTVL.

V usage is TRBV28 and J usage is TRBJ1-1; D is ambiguous. The CDR3 length is 12 residues. The V and J ends lost 6 bases and 11 bases respectively, with 16 bases between them. The germline V gene has CDR1 MDHEN and CDR2 SYDVKM. DNA for the CDR3: TGTGCCAGCAGCCCCCCTTCTGGTCGGGCTTTCTTT. It encodes CASSPPSGRAFF. The full variable domain, in which reference TRBV28 and TRBJ1-1 provide the parts outside the CDR3, is DVKVTQSSRYLVKRTGEKVFLECVQDMDHENMFWYRQDPGLGLRLIYFSYDVKMKEKGDIPEGYSVSREKKERFSLILESASTNQTSMYLCASSPPSGRAFFGQGTRLTVV.

The J gene is TRBJ2-1, the V gene TRBV10-1; TRBD2 matches at 10 bases. The J segment lost 4 bases and the V segment lost 5 bases, leaving 2 bases of the junction unmatched. The CDR3 is 14 amino acids. Germline V gives CDR1 WNHNN, CDR2 SYGVQD (reference sequence). The CDR3 sequence: CASSRAGGYNEQFF. In nucleotides, the CDR3 is TGCGCCAGCAGTCGAGCGGGGGGGTACAATGAGCAGTTCTTC.

This clone occurred a few times. The CDR3 here is CASSSQGASTEAFF. CDR3 nucleotide sequence: TGTGCCAGCAGCTCCCAGGGGGCGAGCACTGAAGCTTTCTTT. V gene TRBV7-3 combines with J gene TRBJ1-1; TRBD1 matches 8 bases. The CDR3 extends over 14 amino acids. V gave up 4 bases and J gave up 4 bases; unmatched junction bases: 5. CDR1 is SGHTA, CDR2 FQGTGA, per germline. Full variable domain (missing parts from reference TRBV7-3 and TRBJ1-1): GAGVSQTPSNKVTEKGKYVELRCDPISGHTALYWYRQSLGQGPEFLIYFQGTGAADDSGLPNDRFFAVRPEGSVSTLKIQRTERGDSAVYLCASSSQGASTEAFFGQGTRLTVV.

The J gene is TRBJ2-3, the V gene TRBV13; 8 bases agree with TRBD2. Germline V lookup: CDR1 PRHDT, CDR2 FYEKMQ (reference sequence). V was pared by 1 base and J by 0 bases, with 6 bases of the junction left unmatched. CDR3 size: 17 residues. The CDR3 bases are TGTGCCAGCAGCTTAGTCGGGGGGGCTCCCAGCACAGATACGCAGTATTTT. Its protein product is CASSLVGGAPSTDTQYF. The whole variable domain, remainder taken from reference TRBV13 and TRBJ2-3, is AAGVIQSPRHLIKEKRETATLKCYPIPRHDTVYWYQQGPGQDPQFLISFYEKMQSDKGSIPDRFSAQQFSDYHSELNMSSLELGDSALYFCASSLVGGAPSTDTQYFGPGTRLTVL.